This T cell receptor (beta chain) emerged from a study of tumor and adjacent non-tumor tissue in lung cancer. A note on this clonotype: A much larger clone sits a single nucleotide away, making a read error possible.

This sample's RNA came from whole unsorted tissue. More than 3 cm separated this lung sample from the edge of the tumor. Trimming cost V 6 bases and J 4 bases; bases outside gene matches: 7. Germline loops: CDR1 WSHSY, CDR2 SAAADI. The CDR3 consists of 14 residues. TCRbeta libraries were built with three rounds of nested PCR, modified from ARM-PCR. TCRdb re-called the multiplex PCR reads with MiXCR, one entry per CDR3 protein. Of tens of thousands of distinct CDR3 sequences listed, around 76% were seen once; the top ten hold roughly 37%. The receptor was derived from a man between 65 and 79 years old with non-small cell lung cancer. The chain uses TRBV10-2 and TRBJ1-2; 8 bases fit TRBD1. Input material: distant non-tumor lung tissue. CDR3 in DNA: TGCGCCAGCAGCAAGGGACAGGTAGTCTATGGCTACACCTTC. This codes for CASSKGQVVYGYTF.